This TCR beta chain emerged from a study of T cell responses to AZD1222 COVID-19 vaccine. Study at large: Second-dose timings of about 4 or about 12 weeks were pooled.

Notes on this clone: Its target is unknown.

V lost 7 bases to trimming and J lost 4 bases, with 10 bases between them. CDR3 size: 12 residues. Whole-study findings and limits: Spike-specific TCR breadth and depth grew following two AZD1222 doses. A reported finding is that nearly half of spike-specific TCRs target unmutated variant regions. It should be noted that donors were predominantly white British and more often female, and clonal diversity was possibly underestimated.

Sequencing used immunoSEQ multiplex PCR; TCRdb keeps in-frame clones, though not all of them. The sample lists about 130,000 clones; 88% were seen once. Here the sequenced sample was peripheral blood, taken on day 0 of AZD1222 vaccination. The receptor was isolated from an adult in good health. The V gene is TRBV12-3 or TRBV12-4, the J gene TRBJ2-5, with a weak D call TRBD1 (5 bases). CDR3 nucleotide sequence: TGTGCCAGCAAGGGGTGGGCAGAGACCCAGTACTTC. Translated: CASKGWAETQYF.